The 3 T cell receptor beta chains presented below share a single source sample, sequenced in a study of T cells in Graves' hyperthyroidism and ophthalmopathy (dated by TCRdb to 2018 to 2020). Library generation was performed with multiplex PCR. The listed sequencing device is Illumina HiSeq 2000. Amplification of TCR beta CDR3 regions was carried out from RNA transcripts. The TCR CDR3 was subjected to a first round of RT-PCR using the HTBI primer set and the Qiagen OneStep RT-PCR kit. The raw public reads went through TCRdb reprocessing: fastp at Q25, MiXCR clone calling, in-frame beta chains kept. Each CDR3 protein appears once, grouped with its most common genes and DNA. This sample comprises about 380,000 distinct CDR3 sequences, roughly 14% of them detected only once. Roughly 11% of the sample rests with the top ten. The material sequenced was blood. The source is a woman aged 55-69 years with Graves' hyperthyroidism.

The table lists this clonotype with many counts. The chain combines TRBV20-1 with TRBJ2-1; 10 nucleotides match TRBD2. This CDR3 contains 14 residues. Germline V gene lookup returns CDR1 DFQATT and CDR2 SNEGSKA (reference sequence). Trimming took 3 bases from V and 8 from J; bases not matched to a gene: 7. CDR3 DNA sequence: TGCAGTGCTAGCCGACAGCGGGAGGGCCATGAGCAGTTCTTC. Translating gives CSASRQREGHEQFF.

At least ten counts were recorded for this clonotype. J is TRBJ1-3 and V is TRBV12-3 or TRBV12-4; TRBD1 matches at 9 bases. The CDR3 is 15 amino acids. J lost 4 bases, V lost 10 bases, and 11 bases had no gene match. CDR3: CAITGQGLPGNTIYF. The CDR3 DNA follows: TGTGCCATCACGGGACAGGGCCTTCCGGGAAACACCATATATTTT.

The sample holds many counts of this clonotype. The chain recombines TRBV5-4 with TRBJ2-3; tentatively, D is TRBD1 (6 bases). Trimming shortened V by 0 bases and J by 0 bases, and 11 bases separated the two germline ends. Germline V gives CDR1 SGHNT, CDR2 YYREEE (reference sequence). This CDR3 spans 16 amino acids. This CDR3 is CASSLGTAPSTDTQYF. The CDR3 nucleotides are TGTGCCAGCAGCTTGGGGACAGCCCCCAGCACAGATACGCAGTATTTT. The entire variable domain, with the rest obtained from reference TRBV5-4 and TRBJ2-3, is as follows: ETGVTQSPTHLIKTRGQQVTLRCSSQSGHNTVSWYQQALGQGPQFIFQYYREEENGRGNFPPRFSGLQFPNYSSELNVNALELDDSALYLCASSLGTAPSTDTQYFGPGTRLTVL.